This T cell receptor beta chain was captured by sequencing in a study of PD-L1 blockade in urothelial cancer. Background on the study: The analyses of blood took place 3 weeks (second dose) and 6 weeks after treatment start. Findings and caveats of the study: In blood sampled pretreatment, TCR clonality below the median predicted better survival.

After removal of 1 base from V and 5 bases from J, the junction contained 11 bases not matched to a gene. CDR3 length: 16 residues. Germline V gives CDR1 KGHSH, CDR2 LQKENI. Method: immunoSEQ multiplex PCR; TCRdb's copy keeps in-frame clones and lacks some. The table records approximately 120,000 clones, about 84% of them present only once. In the case of this clone: Antigen unknown.

Described time point: peripheral blood 6 weeks after treatment start. The study collected 1 to 8 samples per patient, pretreatment and on-treatment. The sequencing here drew on PBMCs, taken around atezolizumab (anti-PD-L1) treatment. This receptor was taken from a man over 45 with urothelial cancer. J is TRBJ2-7 and V is TRBV18; 7 nucleotides align to TRBD2. The CDR3 loop reads CASSPRWGGDAHEQYF. DNA for the CDR3: TGTGCCAGCTCACCACGCTGGGGAGGGGACGCGCACGAGCAGTACTTC. The full variable domain, in which reference TRBV18 and TRBJ2-7 provide the parts outside the CDR3, is NAGVMQNPRHLVRRRGQEARLRCSPMKGHSHVYWYRQLPEEGLKFMVYLQKENIIDESGMPKERFSAEFPKEGPSILRIQQVVRGDSAAYFCASSPRWGGDAHEQYFGPGTRLTVT.